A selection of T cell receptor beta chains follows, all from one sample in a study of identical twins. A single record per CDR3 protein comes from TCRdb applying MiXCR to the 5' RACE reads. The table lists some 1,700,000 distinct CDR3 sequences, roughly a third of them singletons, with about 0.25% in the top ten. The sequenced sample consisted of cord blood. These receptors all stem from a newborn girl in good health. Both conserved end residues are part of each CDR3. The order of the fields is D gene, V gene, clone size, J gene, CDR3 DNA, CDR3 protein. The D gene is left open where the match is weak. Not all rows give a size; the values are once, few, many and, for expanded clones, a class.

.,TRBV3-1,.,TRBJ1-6,TGTGCCAGCACCCGAGCCATGTATAATTCACCCCTCCACTTT,CASTRAMYNSPLHF
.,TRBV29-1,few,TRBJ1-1,TGCAGCGTTGTCCCCCGGGACACTATGAACACTGAAGCTTTCTTT,CSVVPRDTMNTEAFF
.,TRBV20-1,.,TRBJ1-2,TGCAGAGCGGCGGGGTCTAACTATGGCTACACCTTC,CRAAGSNYGYTF
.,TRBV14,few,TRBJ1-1,TGTGCCAGCAGCCAAGGGAGGTCGGGGAACACTGAAGCTTTCTTT,CASSQGRSGNTEAFF
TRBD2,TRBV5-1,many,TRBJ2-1,TGTGCCAGCAGCCTCGGGGGGGGCACCTACAATGAGCAGTTCTTC,CASSLGGGTYNEQFF
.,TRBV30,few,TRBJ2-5,TGTGCCTGTCCATCTAGGGGAGAGACCCAGTACTTC,CACPSRGETQYF
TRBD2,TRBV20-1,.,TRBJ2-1,TGCAGTGCTAGTCCTGATGCTAGCGGGAGACGGGCCTACAATGAGCAGTTCTTC,CSASPDASGRRAYNEQFF
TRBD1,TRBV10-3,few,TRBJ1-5,TGTGCCATCAGTAGACAGGGGGCCGGCATGGGCGATCAGCCCCAGCATTTT,CAISRQGAGMGDQPQHF
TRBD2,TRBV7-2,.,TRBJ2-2,TGTGCCAGCAGCTTAGTTTTAGCGGGAGGGGCCGGGGAGCTGTTTTTT,CASSLVLAGGAGELFF
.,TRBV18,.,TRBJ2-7,TGTGCCAGCTCACCACCGGACCTCTACGAGCAGTACTTC,CASSPPDLYEQYF
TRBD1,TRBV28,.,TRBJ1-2,TGTGCCATCTCCACAGGGGGTGGCTACACCTTC,CAISTGGGYTF
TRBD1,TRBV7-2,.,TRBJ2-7,TGTGCCAGCAGCTTAGTACCTCCGGGACAGGGGAAAAAACCCTACGAGCAGTACTTC,CASSLVPPGQGKKPYEQYF
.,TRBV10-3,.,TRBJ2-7,TGTGCCATCAGTGTCTCACTAGCCTACGAGCAGTACTTC,CAISVSLAYEQYF
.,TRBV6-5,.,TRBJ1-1,TGTGCCAGCAGTACACGGGGAATGAACACTGAAGCTTTCTTT,CASSTRGMNTEAFF
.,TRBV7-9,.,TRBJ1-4,TGTGCCAGCAGCTTAGACAGTCATGAAAAACTGTTTTTT,CASSLDSHEKLFF
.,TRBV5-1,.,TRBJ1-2,TGCGCCAGCAGCTTGGCTGGGGGCAGTGGCTGTGGCTACACCTTC,CASSLAGGSGCGYTF
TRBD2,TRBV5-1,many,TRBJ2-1,TGCGCCAGCAGCTTGGGGATAGCGGGAATAAATGAGCAGTTCTTC,CASSLGIAGINEQFF
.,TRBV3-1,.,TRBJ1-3,TGTGCCAGCAGCCAAGAGAGACGATCTGGAAACACCATATATTTT,CASSQERRSGNTIYF
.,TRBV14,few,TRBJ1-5,TGTGCCAGCAGCGAAACAGGGATAGGGAGCAATCAGCCCCAGCATTTT,CASSETGIGSNQPQHF
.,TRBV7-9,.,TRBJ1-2,TGTGCCAGCAGCTTAGGCCACAATAACTATGGCTACACCTTC,CASSLGHNNYGYTF
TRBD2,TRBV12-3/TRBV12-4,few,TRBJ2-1,TGTGCCAGCAGGTCCCTTTCCCAGGGGATTCCGGGACTAGGGGGCTCCTACAATGAGCAGTTCTTC,CASRSLSQGIPGLGGSYNEQFF
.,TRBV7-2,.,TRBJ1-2,TGTGCCAGCAGCCCCTGGAACTATGGCTACACCTTC,CASSPWNYGYTF
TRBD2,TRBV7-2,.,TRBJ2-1,TGTGCCAGCAGCTTCGGGACTAGCGGGAGGTTAGATGAGCAGTTCTTC,CASSFGTSGRLDEQFF
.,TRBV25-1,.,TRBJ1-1,TGTGCCAGCAGTGAAGAGTGGGGGCCGGGGACTGAAGCTTTCTTT,CASSEEWGPGTEAFF
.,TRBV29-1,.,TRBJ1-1,TGCAGCGTTGAACCCCAGGTAATGAGCACTGAAGCTTTCTTT,CSVEPQVMSTEAFF
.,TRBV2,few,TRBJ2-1,TGTGCCAGCAGCGGGGTCCTCGTACACCCTAAAACTGGGATGAGCATTGGGCAGTTCTTC,CASSGVLVHPKTGMSIGQFF
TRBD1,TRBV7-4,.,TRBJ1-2,TGTGCCAGCAGCTTAGCACCGGGACAGGGGGGAGGCTATGGCTACACCTTC,CASSLAPGQGGGYGYTF
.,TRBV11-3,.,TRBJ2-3,TGTGCCAGCAGCTTAGGGTTGCAGGATACGCGGTATTTT,CASSLGLQDTRYF
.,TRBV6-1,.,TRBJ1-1,TGTGCCAGCAGTGAATTCTGGGGGCGGTTTACCCCCGAAGCTTTCTTT,CASSEFWGRFTPEAFF
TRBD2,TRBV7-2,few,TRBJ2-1,TGTGCCAGCAGCTTAAGGCGGACTAGCTCCTACAATGAGCAGTTCTTC,CASSLRRTSSYNEQFF
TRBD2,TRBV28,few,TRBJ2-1,TGTGCCAGCAGTTTCCTAGCGGGAGATTACAATGAGCAGTTCTTC,CASSFLAGDYNEQFF
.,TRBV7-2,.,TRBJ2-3,TGTGCCAGCGGCTTAGAGCAACCAGATACGCAGTATTTT,CASGLEQPDTQYF
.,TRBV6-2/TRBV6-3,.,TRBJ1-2,TGTGCCAGCAGCTCTCGCCCGGGGGTTGGCTACACCTTC,CASSSRPGVGYTF
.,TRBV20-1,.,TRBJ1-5,TGCAGTGCTAGGGTGGGGCAGGGAGGCAATCAGTACCAGCATTTT,CSARVGQGGNQYQHF
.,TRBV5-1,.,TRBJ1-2,TGCGCCAGCAGCTCTGGTTCAGGGTCCCCAGCTAACTATGGCTACACCTTC,CASSSGSGSPANYGYTF
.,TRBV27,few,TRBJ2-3,TGTGCCAGCAGTAGGACACCCCTGAGCACAGATACGCAGTATTTT,CASSRTPLSTDTQYF
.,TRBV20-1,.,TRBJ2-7,TGCAGTGCGAGTACAGTTTACGAGCAGTACTTC,CSASTVYEQYF
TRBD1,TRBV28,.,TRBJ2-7,TGTGCCAGCAGCCCTGGGACAGGGCCTAGCTCCTACGAGCAGTACTTC,CASSPGTGPSSYEQYF
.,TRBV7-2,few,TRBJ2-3,TGTGCCTGCGACTCCGTTGCAGATACGCAGTATTTT,CACDSVADTQYF
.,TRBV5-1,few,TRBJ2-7,TGCGCCAGCAGCTTCGAGGAAGGGGGAGGGAGCTCCTACGAGCAGTACTTC,CASSFEEGGGSSYEQYF
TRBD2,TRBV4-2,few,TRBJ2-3,TGTGCCAGCAGCCAAGCTCCAGCGGGAGGGGGCACAGATACGCAGTATTTT,CASSQAPAGGGTDTQYF
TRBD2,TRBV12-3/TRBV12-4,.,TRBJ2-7,TGTGCCAGCAGTGCGGGGGAATACGAGCAGTACTTC,CASSAGEYEQYF